The entry below gives a single TCR beta chain sequence along with its context. As yet, its antigen is unknown. TCRdb analysed the RT-PCR reads with MiXCR anew, one entry per CDR3 protein. The table has about 520,000 distinct CDR3 sequences, about 25% seen once. This record comes from a study of response to subunit inactivated influenza vaccine. Study outcomes and limitations: It was the authors' suggestion that each seasonal influenza vaccination recruits few new T cells.

The CDR3 loop spans 13 amino acids. The trim removed 5 bases at V and 8 bases at J, leaving 9 bases unmatched. Per the germline V gene, CDR1 is DFQATT and CDR2 is SNEGSKA (reference sequence). The sequences come from CD4+ T cells sorted from PBMCs, collected around 5 days after vaccination. The chain has TRBV20-1 and TRBJ2-1; 7 bases agree with TRBD1. The receptor was derived from a man aged 50 to 59 who received an inactivated influenza vaccine. The CDR3 sequence: CSAQWRTGDEQFF. In DNA, the CDR3 is TGCAGTGCTCAATGGAGGACAGGAGATGAGCAGTTCTTC.